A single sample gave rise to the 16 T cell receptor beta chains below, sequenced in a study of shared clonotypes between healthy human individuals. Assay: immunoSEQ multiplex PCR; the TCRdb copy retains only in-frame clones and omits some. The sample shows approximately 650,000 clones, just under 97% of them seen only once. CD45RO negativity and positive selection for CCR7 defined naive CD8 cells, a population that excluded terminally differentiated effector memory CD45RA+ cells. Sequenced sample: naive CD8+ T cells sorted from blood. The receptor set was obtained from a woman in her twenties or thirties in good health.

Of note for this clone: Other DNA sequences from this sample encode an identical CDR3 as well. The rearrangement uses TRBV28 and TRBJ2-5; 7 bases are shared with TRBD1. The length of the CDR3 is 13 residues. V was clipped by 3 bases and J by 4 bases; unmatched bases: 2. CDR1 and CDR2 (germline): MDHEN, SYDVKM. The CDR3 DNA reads TGTGCCAGCAGTTTGGCAGGGGGAGAGACCCAGTACTTC. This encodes CASSLAGGETQYF.

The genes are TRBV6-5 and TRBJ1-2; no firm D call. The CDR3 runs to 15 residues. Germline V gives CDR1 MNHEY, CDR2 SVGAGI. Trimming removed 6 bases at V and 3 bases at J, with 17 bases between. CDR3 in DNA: TGTGCCAGCAGCCCAGCCGATGGTGTTCACTATGGCTACACCTTC. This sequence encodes CASSPADGVHYGYTF.

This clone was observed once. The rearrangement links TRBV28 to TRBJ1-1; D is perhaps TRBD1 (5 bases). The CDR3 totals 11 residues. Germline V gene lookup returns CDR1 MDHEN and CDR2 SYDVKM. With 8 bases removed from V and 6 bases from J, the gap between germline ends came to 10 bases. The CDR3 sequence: CASAQGAEAFF. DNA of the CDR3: TGTGCCAGCGCCCAGGGTGCTGAAGCTTTCTTT. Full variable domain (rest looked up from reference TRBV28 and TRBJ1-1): DVKVTQSSRYLVKRTGEKVFLECVQDMDHENMFWYRQDPGLGLRLIYFSYDVKMKEKGDIPEGYSVSREKKERFSLILESASTNQTSMYLCASAQGAEAFFGQGTRLTVV.

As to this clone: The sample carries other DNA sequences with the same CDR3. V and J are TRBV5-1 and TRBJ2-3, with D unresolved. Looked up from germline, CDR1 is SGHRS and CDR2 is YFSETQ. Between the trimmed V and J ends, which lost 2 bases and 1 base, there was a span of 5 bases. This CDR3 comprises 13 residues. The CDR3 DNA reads TGCGCCAGCAGCTTTTTCGGCACAGATACGCAGTATTTT. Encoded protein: CASSFFGTDTQYF.

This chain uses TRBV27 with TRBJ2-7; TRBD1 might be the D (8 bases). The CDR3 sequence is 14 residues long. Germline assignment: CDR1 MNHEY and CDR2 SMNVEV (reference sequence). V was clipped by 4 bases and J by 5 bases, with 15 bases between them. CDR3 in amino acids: CASSSDRGLHEQYF. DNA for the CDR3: TGTGCCAGCAGTTCAGACAGGGGACTACACGAGCAGTACTTC.

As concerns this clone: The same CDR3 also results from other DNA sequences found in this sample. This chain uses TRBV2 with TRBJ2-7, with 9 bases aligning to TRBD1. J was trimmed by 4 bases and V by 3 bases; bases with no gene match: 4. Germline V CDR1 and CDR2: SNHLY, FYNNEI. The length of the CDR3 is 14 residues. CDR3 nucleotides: TGTGCCAGCAGTGACGGACAGGGGAGTTACGAGCAGTACTTC. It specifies CASSDGQGSYEQYF.

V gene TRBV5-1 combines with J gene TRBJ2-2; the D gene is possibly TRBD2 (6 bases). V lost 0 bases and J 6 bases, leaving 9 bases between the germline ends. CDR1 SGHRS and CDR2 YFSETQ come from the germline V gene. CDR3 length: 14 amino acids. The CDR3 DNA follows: TGCGCCAGCAGCTTGGGACTAGTCCCCGGGGAGCTGTTTTTT. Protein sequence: CASSLGLVPGELFF.

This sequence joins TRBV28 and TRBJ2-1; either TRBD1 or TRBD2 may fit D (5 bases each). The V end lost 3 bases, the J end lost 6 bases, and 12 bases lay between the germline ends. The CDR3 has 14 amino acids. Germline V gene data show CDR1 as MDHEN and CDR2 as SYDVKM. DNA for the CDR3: TGTGCCAGCAGTTTCCAGGGACGGGTCAATGAGCAGTTCTTC. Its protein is CASSFQGRVNEQFF.

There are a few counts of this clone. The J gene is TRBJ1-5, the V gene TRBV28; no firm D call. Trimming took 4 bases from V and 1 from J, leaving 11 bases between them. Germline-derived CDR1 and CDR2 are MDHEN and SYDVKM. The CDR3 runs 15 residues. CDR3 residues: CASSSTLGSNQPQHF. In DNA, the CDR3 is TGTGCCAGCAGTTCGACCCTCGGGAGCAATCAGCCCCAGCATTTT.

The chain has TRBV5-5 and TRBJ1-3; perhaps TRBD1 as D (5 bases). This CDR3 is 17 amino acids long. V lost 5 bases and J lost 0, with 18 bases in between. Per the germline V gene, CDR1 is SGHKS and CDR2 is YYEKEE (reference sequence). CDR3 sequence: CASRDGQGGFSGNTIYF. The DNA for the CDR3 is TGTGCCAGCAGGGACGGGCAGGGCGGATTCTCTGGAAACACCATATATTTT.

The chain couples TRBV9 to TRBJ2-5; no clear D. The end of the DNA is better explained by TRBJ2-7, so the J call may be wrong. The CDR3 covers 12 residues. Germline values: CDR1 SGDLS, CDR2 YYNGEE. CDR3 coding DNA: TGTGCCAGCAGCGTAGGGGATGGCGAGCAGTACTTC. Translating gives CASSVGDGEQYF.

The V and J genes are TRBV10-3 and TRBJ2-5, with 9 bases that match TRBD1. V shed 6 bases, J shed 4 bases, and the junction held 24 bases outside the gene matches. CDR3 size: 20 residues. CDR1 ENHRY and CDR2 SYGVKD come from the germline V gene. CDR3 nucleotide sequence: TGTGCCATCAGCGCCACAGCAGCCGGGGGCGGGACAGGGTATCGAGAGACCCAGTACTTC. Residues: CAISATAAGGGTGYRETQYF.

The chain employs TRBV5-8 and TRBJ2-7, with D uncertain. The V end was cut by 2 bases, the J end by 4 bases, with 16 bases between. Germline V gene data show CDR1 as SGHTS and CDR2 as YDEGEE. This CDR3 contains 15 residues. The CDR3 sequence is CASSFGSTLTYEQYF. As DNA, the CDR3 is TGTGCCAGCAGCTTCGGAAGCACGTTAACATACGAGCAGTACTTC.

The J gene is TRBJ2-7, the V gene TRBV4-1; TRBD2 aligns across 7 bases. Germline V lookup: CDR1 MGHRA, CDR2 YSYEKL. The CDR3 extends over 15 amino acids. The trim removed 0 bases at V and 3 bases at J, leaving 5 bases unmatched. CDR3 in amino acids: CASSQEGRDYYEQYF. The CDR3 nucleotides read TGCGCCAGCAGCCAAGAGGGGCGGGACTACTACGAGCAGTACTTC.

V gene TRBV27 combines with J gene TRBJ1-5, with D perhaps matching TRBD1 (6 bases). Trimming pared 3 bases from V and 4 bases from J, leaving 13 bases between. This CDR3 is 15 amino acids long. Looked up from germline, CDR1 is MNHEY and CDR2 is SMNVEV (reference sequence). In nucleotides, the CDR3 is TGTGCCAGCAGTTTTGGCAGGGGTGGAAATCAGCCCCAGCATTTT. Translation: CASSFGRGGNQPQHF.

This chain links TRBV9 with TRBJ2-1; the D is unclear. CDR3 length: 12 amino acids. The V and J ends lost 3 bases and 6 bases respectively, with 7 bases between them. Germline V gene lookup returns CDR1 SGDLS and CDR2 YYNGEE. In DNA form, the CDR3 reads TGTGCCAGCAGCGCGGACGTCAATGAGCAGTTCTTC. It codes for CASSADVNEQFF.